What follows describes a single T cell receptor (beta chain). The data are from a study of blood T cell repertoires in COVID-19. Study summary: Collection of acute and convalescent COVID-19 samples took place in the United States, Italy and Spain.

CDR1 and CDR2 from the germline V gene are ENHRY and SYGVKD. CDR3 length equals 13 residues. V was pared by 5 bases and J by 2 bases, with 10 bases between. Per the original data handling: How many nucleated cells were present was estimated from reference gene primer amplification. Sequencing was performed with immunoSEQ multiplex PCR; in TCRdb, only in-frame clones are kept and a portion is missing. The V and J calls and clone size are taken from that table; D and trimming were inferred from the DNA. The sample lists 250,000 to 300,000 clones, over 75% occurring once. The sequenced material came from peripheral blood. The rearrangement joins TRBV10-3 to TRBJ2-7, with D unclear. This clonotype was obtained from a woman aged 60 to 75 with acute or convalescent COVID-19. CDR3 in amino acids: CAISYDTAYEQYF. The CDR3 coding sequence is TGTGCCATCAGTTATGACACAGCCTACGAGCAGTACTTC.